These 10 T cell receptor beta chains share one sample of origin, sequenced in a study of beta chain features in type 1 diabetes. Every isolated RNA sample was fully reverse transcribed, so sequencing captured expressed TCRB transcripts. Assay: immunoSEQ multiplex PCR; the TCRdb copy retains only in-frame clones and omits some. This sample yields hundreds of thousands of clones, of which roughly a sixth are seen a single time; more than 0.08% belongs to the top ten. The specimen sequenced was naive CD4+ T cells from blood. The receptors were sampled from a man between 18 and 35 years old in good health.

The rearrangement joins TRBV25-1 to TRBJ1-1, with D uncertain. Trimming took off 3 bases at V and 8 bases at J, with 7 bases between the two ends. The CDR3 totals 11 residues. Germline loops: CDR1 MGHDK, CDR2 SYGVNS. CDR3 nucleotide sequence: TGTGCCAGCAGTGAGCGAGGGGAAGCTTTCTTT. This codes for CASSERGEAFF. The full variable domain, rest sourced from reference TRBV25-1 and TRBJ1-1, is EADIYQTPRYLVIGTGKKITLECSQTMGHDKMYWYQQDPGMELHLIHYSYGVNSTEKGDLSSESTVSRIRTEHFPLTLESARPSHTSQYLCASSERGEAFFGQGTRLTVV.

This sequence joins TRBV6-6 and TRBJ2-4, with TRBD1 matching over 7 bases. Germline CDR1 is MNHNY and CDR2 is SVGAGI (reference sequence). V trimming: 6 bases; J trimming: 0 bases; junction bases outside the gene matches: 8. The CDR3 runs to 16 residues. CDR3 in DNA: TGTGCCAGCAGCACGACAGGGTCACTAGCCAAAAACATTCAGTACTTC. This sequence encodes CASSTTGSLAKNIQYF.

V usage is TRBV7-2 and J usage is TRBJ2-1; a weak D match, TRBD1 (6 bases). V was trimmed by 1 base and J by 0 bases, leaving 7 bases between them. The CDR3 contains 15 residues. CDR1 is SGHTA and CDR2 is FQGNSA in the germline V gene. The CDR3 region has the DNA TGTGCCAGCAGCTTAGACAGGGTCTCCTACAATGAGCAGTTCTTC. Its protein is CASSLDRVSYNEQFF.

Of note for this clone: One end of the junction varies from germline; a read error may be responsible. Here the CDR3 DNA reads TGTGCCGGCAGCTTGTCTAGCGGGAGCCCAGATACGCAGTATTTT. Translated, it gives CAGSLSSGSPDTQYF. The chain is built from TRBV5-4 and TRBJ2-3; 10 nucleotides agree with TRBD2. This CDR3 spans 15 amino acids. The germline CDR1 and CDR2 sequences are SGHNT and YYREEE (reference sequence).

V is TRBV2 and J is TRBJ1-5; D gene unclear. The V end was cut by 4 bases, the J end by 1 base, with 2 bases between. The CDR3 is 12 amino acids. The germline CDR1 and CDR2 sequences are SNHLY and FYNNEI. The CDR3: CASSGSNQPQHF. The CDR3 DNA reads as TGTGCCAGCAGTGGAAGCAATCAGCCCCAGCATTTT.

This clone was picked up a small number of times. This sequence joins TRBV29-1 and TRBJ2-7; TRBD2 might be the D (5 bases). This CDR3 is 10 amino acids long. Looked up from germline, CDR1 is SQVTM and CDR2 is ANQGSEA. V lost 6 bases to trimming and J lost 4 bases, with 7 bases between them. The CDR3 sequence is CSVGGYEQYF. The CDR3 DNA sequence: TGCAGCGTAGGAGGTTACGAGCAGTACTTC.

This clone appeared a few times. The V and J genes are TRBV13 and TRBJ2-7; 7 bases fit TRBD1. V dropped 1 base and J dropped 0; count of bases not matched to a gene: 12. The CDR3 is 18 residues long. Germline V gene lookup returns CDR1 PRHDT and CDR2 FYEKMQ (reference sequence). The CDR3 DNA follows: TGTGCCAGCAGCTTAGTGGCCCCGGGACAGCGAATCTCCTACGAGCAGTACTTC. Its translation is CASSLVAPGQRISYEQYF.

This clone was counted between two and nine times. The chain joins TRBV6-5 to TRBJ2-1; D is perhaps TRBD1 or TRBD2 (5 bases each). Trimming took off 10 bases at V and 7 bases at J, with 23 bases between the two ends. The germline CDR1 and CDR2 sequences are MNHEY and SVGAGI. The CDR3 is 15 amino acids. The CDR3 nucleotides read TGTGCCATCAGGGCCGCAGGGACGAGGAGGAATGAGCAGTTCTTC. Residues: CAIRAAGTRRNEQFF.

The chain uses TRBV7-9 and TRBJ1-2; TRBD1 matches 10 bases. The CDR3 loop spans 17 amino acids. Germline trimming cut 5 bases from V and 4 bases from J; bases unmatched to any gene: 13. Germline CDR1 is SEHNR and CDR2 is FQNEAQ (reference sequence). The CDR3 here is CASSPPGQGFIGYGYTF. The DNA of the CDR3 is TGTGCCAGCAGCCCACCGGGACAGGGGTTCATAGGCTATGGCTACACCTTC. The whole variable domain, remainder taken from reference TRBV7-9 and TRBJ1-2, is DTGVSQNPRHKITKRGQNVTFRCDPISEHNRLYWYRQTLGQGPEFLTYFQNEAQLEKSRLLSDRFSAERPKGSFSTLEIQRTEQGDSAMYLCASSPPGQGFIGYGYTFGSGTRLTVV.

This clone was detected only a few times. The CDR3 region has the DNA TGTGCCAGCAGCGTAGATGGCGGATCAAGCGAGCAGTACTTC. As protein: CASSVDGGSSEQYF. V usage is TRBV9 and J usage is TRBJ2-7, with D unclear. This CDR3 spans 14 amino acids. CDR1 SGDLS and CDR2 YYNGEE come from the germline V gene. Trimming took 0 bases from V and 6 from J, leaving 13 bases between them.